Below, one T cell receptor (beta chain) is given with its context. The Seattle patients, enrolled during active infection, were followed longitudinally. As processed by the authors: Reference gene primer amplification gave estimated nucleated cell counts. The data were produced by immunoSEQ multiplex PCR, yet TCRdb's version contains in-frame clones alone and is incomplete. The V and J calls and clone size come from that table; D and trimming were worked out from the DNA. The top ten clones hold roughly 1.3% of a sample with approximately 240,000 clones, 65% to 85% of them seen once. This sample was included in a study of blood T cell repertoires in COVID-19. Whole-study context: The study drew acute and convalescent COVID-19 samples from the United States, Italy and Spain. From T cells, B-cell-depleted T cells, or PBMCs came the material, which was cDNA or gDNA.

Germline values: CDR1 SGHKS, CDR2 YYEKEE (reference sequence). V was clipped by 0 bases and J by 7 bases; unmatched bases: 5. The CDR3 spans 14 residues. The TCR originated in a young woman with COVID-19, enrolled during active disease. The chain carries TRBV5-5 and TRBJ2-7; 9 positions agree with TRBD2. The source material was peripheral blood. CDR3: CASSLAAGGREQYF. CDR3 bases: TGTGCCAGCAGCTTGGCCGCGGGAGGGCGAGAGCAGTACTTC.